The rows below give T cell receptor beta chains drawn from one sample of a study of a mutant IDH1 vaccine in newly diagnosed glioma. Data came from immunoSEQ multiplex PCR; TCRdb stores just in-frame clones and leaves some out. The repertoire consists of around 50,000 clones, with 80% to 90% occurring once and the leading ten covering about 2.4%. The specimen was PBMCs, collected from a glioma patient treated with radiotherapy, temozolomide or both. Receptors were obtained from a middle-aged man with glioma. Both conserved end residues are part of each CDR3. The D gene is left open where the match is weak. For some rows the clone size is stated as once, few or many, or as a class when expanded; others skip it.

j_gene	d_gene	abundance	v_gene	CDR3nt	CDR3aa
TRBJ2-7	-	-	TRBV18	TGTGCCAGCTCTAATCAGGGTGCGAGCTACGAGCAGTACTTC	CASSNQGASYEQYF
TRBJ2-7	-	-	TRBV10-3	TGTGCCATCGGCCCTCTGGGGCTCTCCTACGAGCAGTACTTC	CAIGPLGLSYEQYF
TRBJ2-7	TRBD2	once	TRBV28	TGTGCCAGCAGTCCGGGGACTAGCGGGACCTACGAGCAGTACTTC	CASSPGTSGTYEQYF
TRBJ1-5	-	-	TRBV19	TGTGCCAGTAGTATCGATTTGGCCGCTCTACAGCCCCAGCATTTT	CASSIDLAALQPQHF
TRBJ2-4	TRBD1	-	TRBV2	TGTGCCAGCAGTGAAAGACAGGGGGGGATCAACATTCAGTACTTC	CASSERQGGINIQYF
TRBJ1-6	-	-	TRBV5-6	TGTGCCAGCAGCTGGGGTTATGGGAACAATTCACCCCTCCACTTT	CASSWGYGNNSPLHF
TRBJ1-1	TRBD1	-	TRBV5-1	TGCGCCAGCAGCTTGGGGGGACAGGGTCGGACTGAAGCTTTCTTT	CASSLGGQGRTEAFF
TRBJ1-1	TRBD1	-	TRBV14	TGTGCCAGCAGCCCCCTGACAGGGGTGAACACTGAAGCTTTCTTT	CASSPLTGVNTEAFF
TRBJ2-2	-	-	TRBV6-4	TGTGCCAGCAGTGCCTCAGGGGCGGCCGGGGAGCTGTTTTTT	CASSASGAAGELFF
TRBJ2-5	-	-	TRBV6-5	TGTGCCAGCAGCCCGGGAGCTCAAGAGACCCAGTACTTC	CASSPGAQETQYF
TRBJ2-3	TRBD1	-	TRBV18	TGTGCCAGCTCCCCGAGGGACAGACTCAATACGCAGTATTTT	CASSPRDRLNTQYF
TRBJ2-6	-	-	TRBV7-3	TGTGCCAGCAGCTTAAGGGGGGGCCCCTCTGGGGCCAACGTCCTGACTTTC	CASSLRGGPSGANVLTF
TRBJ1-5	-	-	TRBV6-5	TGTGCCAGCAGTAGAGAGGGTGTAGGAAATCAGCCCCAGCATTTT	CASSREGVGNQPQHF
TRBJ2-7	TRBD1	-	TRBV4-1	TGCGCCAGCAGCCAGGGGACAGTTTACGAGCAGTACTTC	CASSQGTVYEQYF
TRBJ1-2	-	-	TRBV6-4	TGTGCCAGCAGTGACCGCCGGGGCTACACCTTC	CASSDRRGYTF
TRBJ2-7	-	-	TRBV7-2	TGTGCCAGCAGCCAGTCGGGTAGGGGCTACGAGCAGTACTTC	CASSQSGRGYEQYF
TRBJ2-7	TRBD1	-	TRBV6-5	TGTGCCAGCATGGGACAGAGCGAGGGGTACGAGCAGTACTTC	CASMGQSEGYEQYF
TRBJ1-5	-	-	TRBV4-3	TGCGCCAGCAGCCAAGATCGGCAGGGCAATCAGCCCCAGCATTTT	CASSQDRQGNQPQHF
TRBJ2-7	-	once	TRBV7-2	TGTGCCAGCAGCTTAAGAGGTACCTACGAGCAGTACTTC	CASSLRGTYEQYF
TRBJ1-1	TRBD1	once	TRBV6-4	TGTGCCAGCAGACCCGGGACAGAACACACTGAAGCTTTCTTT	CASRPGTEHTEAFF
TRBJ2-1	TRBD1	-	TRBV9	TGTGCCAGCAGCGTAACAGGGGGGAATTACAATGAGCAGTTCTTC	CASSVTGGNYNEQFF
TRBJ2-1	-	-	TRBV7-9	TGTGCCAGCAGCCGTCCGGTACCGCACAATGAGCAGTTCTTC	CASSRPVPHNEQFF
TRBJ1-1	-	-	TRBV19	TGTGCCAGTAGTAGGAGGGGCAGGGTGAACACTGAAGCTTTCTTT	CASSRRGRVNTEAFF
TRBJ2-5	-	-	TRBV5-1	TGCGCCAGCAGCTTGGATACGAGCTCCCAAGAGACCCAGTACTTC	CASSLDTSSQETQYF
TRBJ2-3	-	-	TRBV7-9	TGTGCCAGCAGCTTGGTGGCCTTAAGCACAGATACGCAGTATTTT	CASSLVALSTDTQYF
TRBJ1-2	-	-	TRBV5-1	TGCGCCAGCAGCTTGGACACGGTAAATAGTGGCTACACCTTC	CASSLDTVNSGYTF
TRBJ2-7	-	-	TRBV19	TGTGCCACCCAAAGGGGGCAAGCGGGAGACGAGCAGTACTTC	CATQRGQAGDEQYF
TRBJ2-6	-	-	TRBV27	TGTGCCAGCACCCGTCTATTCTCCTCTGGGGCCAACGTCCTGACTTTC	CASTRLFSSGANVLTF
TRBJ1-1	-	-	TRBV27	TGTGCCAGCAGTTTATACTCTTGGGACACTGAAGCTTTCTTT	CASSLYSWDTEAFF
TRBJ2-1	-	-	TRBV5-5	TGTGCCAGCAGCTGGACTACCACCGATGAGCAGTTCTTC	CASSWTTTDEQFF
TRBJ1-1	TRBD1	-	TRBV10-3	TGTGCCATTTCCCGGGAGGGGGCAAACACTGAAGCTTTCTTT	CAISREGANTEAFF
TRBJ2-1	-	-	TRBV27	TGTGCCAGCAGAGAGCGGCCAAGCTCCTACAATGAGCAGTTCTTC	CASRERPSSYNEQFF
TRBJ1-3	-	-	TRBV19	TGTGCCAGTAGACCAGGGGAGGACTCTGGAAACACCATATATTTT	CASRPGEDSGNTIYF
TRBJ1-3	TRBD1	-	TRBV19	TGTGCCAGTAAGGGACAGGCCCGGTCCGGAAACACCATATATTTT	CASKGQARSGNTIYF
TRBJ2-6	-	-	TRBV18	TGTGCCAGCTCACCCCTAGAAGGGGGATTTGGGGCCAACGTCCTGACTTTC	CASSPLEGGFGANVLTF
TRBJ2-7	-	-	TRBV5-1	TGCGCCAGCAGCTTTACGACGCCCTCCTACGAGCAGTACTTC	CASSFTTPSYEQYF
TRBJ1-5	TRBD1	-	TRBV5-1	TGCGCCAGCAGCCCGGGACAGGGGTCCGGTCAGCCCCAGCATTTT	CASSPGQGSGQPQHF
TRBJ2-7	TRBD2	-	TRBV27	TGTGCCAGCAGTTTGGGGCGCGGGGGAGGACGGCTCTACGAGCAGTACTTC	CASSLGRGGGRLYEQYF
TRBJ2-7	TRBD2	once	TRBV27	TGTGCCAGCATGCGGGGGGATGACTACGAGCAGTACTTC	CASMRGDDYEQYF
TRBJ2-1	-	once	TRBV7-2	TGTGCCAGCACCCCAAGGGACTCTTCCTACAATGAGCAGTTCTTC	CASTPRDSSYNEQFF
TRBJ2-7	-	-	TRBV27	TGTGCCAGCAGTTTAAATTGGCCCCCCTACGAGCAGTACTTC	CASSLNWPPYEQYF
TRBJ2-7	-	-	TRBV2	TGTGCCAGCAGTGAATGGACCTACGAGCAGTACTTC	CASSEWTYEQYF
TRBJ1-5	-	few	TRBV2	TGTGCCAGCGGAGGACAGAGCAATCAGCCCCAGCATTTT	CASGGQSNQPQHF
TRBJ1-1	TRBD1	-	TRBV9	TGTGCCAGCAGCTTGGGACAGGTGAACACTGAAGCTTTCTTT	CASSLGQVNTEAFF
TRBJ2-4	-	-	TRBV7-3	TGTGCCAGCAGCTTAACCGGGAGTGACAAAAACATTCAGTACTTC	CASSLTGSDKNIQYF
TRBJ2-3	-	-	TRBV5-6	TGTGCCAGCAGCTTGGCCCAGACAGGTCTTAGCACAGATACGCAGTATTTT	CASSLAQTGLSTDTQYF
TRBJ2-7	-	-	TRBV19	TGTGCCAGTAGTGGGGACCCCGGCCTAGGATACGAGCAGTACTTC	CASSGDPGLGYEQYF
TRBJ2-1	TRBD2	-	TRBV5-1	TGCGCCAGCAGCTTGTTGTCTAGCGGGGCCAATGAGCAGTTCTTC	CASSLLSSGANEQFF
TRBJ1-1	-	few	TRBV18	TGTGCCAGCCGCCAAAGCTACACTGAAGCTTTCTTT	CASRQSYTEAFF
TRBJ2-3	TRBD2	-	TRBV29-1	TGCAGCGTTGAAGCCGGGGGGGATACGCAGTATTTT	CSVEAGGDTQYF
TRBJ2-5	-	-	TRBV19	TGTGCCAGTAGTAGCCAGCCCCTGGAGACCCAGTACTTC	CASSSQPLETQYF
TRBJ1-2	-	-	TRBV5-1	TGCGCCAGCAGCTTGGCCGGGGCGAGGGGCTACACCTTC	CASSLAGARGYTF
TRBJ2-7	TRBD2	-	TRBV5-6	TGTGCCAGCAGCTTGGGCCTAGCGGGAGGTACTTACGAGCAGTACTTC	CASSLGLAGGTYEQYF
TRBJ1-1	TRBD1	-	TRBV18	TGTGCCAGCTCACCCGGACAGGGGACGTTGAACACTGAAGCTTTCTTT	CASSPGQGTLNTEAFF
TRBJ1-1	TRBD1	-	TRBV14	TGTGCCAGCGGGACAGGAACGAACACTGAAGCTTTCTTT	CASGTGTNTEAFF
TRBJ2-7	-	-	TRBV7-9	TGTGCCAGCACCCAAGGGAAACACGAGCAGTACTTC	CASTQGKHEQYF
TRBJ2-3	TRBD2	-	TRBV5-6	TGTGCCAGCAGCTCATGGACTAGCGGAGAAACAGATACGCAGTATTTT	CASSSWTSGETDTQYF